The rows below give T cell receptor beta chains drawn from one sample of a study of cytomegalovirus exposure and HLA in healthy donors. Profiling relied on immunoSEQ multiplex PCR, and the TCRdb table lists in-frame clones only, not all of them. Altogether about 160,000 clones are present, roughly 91% being singletons, with the ten largest covering over 9%. The sample consisted of PBMCs. Receptor source: a young woman in good health and CMV-seropositive. CDR3s include the opening cysteine and the closing phenylalanine or tryptophan. D genes are given only for firm matches. Clone sizes are given selectively: once, few, many, or a class where the clone is expanded.

j_call d_call v_call clone_size cdr3_nt cdr3_aa
TRBJ1-5 - TRBV19 - TGTGCCAGTAGGAGGAGCAGTAGCAATCAGCCCCAGCATTTT CASRRSSSNQPQHF
TRBJ1-1 TRBD1 TRBV28 - TGTGCCAGCACCCTCCCCGGGACAGGGACCGGTGGAGCTTTCTTT CASTLPGTGTGGAFF
TRBJ1-4 - TRBV15 - TGTGCCACCAGCAGAGTTGGCGGGACACTGTTTTTT CATSRVGGTLFF
TRBJ2-3 - TRBV14 - TGTGCCAGCAGCCAAGTTGGGGCGGGGTTCGCAGATACGCAGTATTTT CASSQVGAGFADTQYF
TRBJ1-1 - TRBV6-6 - TGTGCCAGCAGCGGCGGGAACACTGAAGCTTTCTTT CASSGGNTEAFF
TRBJ1-3 TRBD1 TRBV27 - TGTGCCAGCAAAGGGGGCCGGGGTTCTGGAAACACCATATATTTT CASKGGRGSGNTIYF
TRBJ1-5 TRBD1 TRBV4-2 few TGTGCCAGCAGCCAAGAGGACAGGGCGAATCAGCCCCAGCATTTT CASSQEDRANQPQHF
TRBJ2-1 TRBD2 TRBV27 - TGTGCCAGCAGTAGGGTAGCGGGATCTATGGATGAGCAGTTCTTC CASSRVAGSMDEQFF
TRBJ1-2 - TRBV28 - TGTGCCACCTCCGGGAGGACAGAAGGAGGCTACACCTTC CATSGRTEGGYTF
TRBJ2-6 TRBD1 TRBV29-1 once TGCAGCGTCTCACATGGGACAGCTGGGGCCAACGTCCTGACTTTC CSVSHGTAGANVLTF
TRBJ2-7 TRBD2 TRBV5-1 - TGCGCCAGCAGCTTGGAGTCTAGCGGAGCCTACGAGCAGTACTTC CASSLESSGAYEQYF
TRBJ2-1 TRBD1 TRBV5-4 - TGTGCCAGCAGCCCCGGGACAGACAATGAGCAGTTCTTC CASSPGTDNEQFF
TRBJ1-1 - TRBV5-8 - TGTGCCAGCAGCTTGGTCAGGGTGGCTTTCTTT CASSLVRVAFF
TRBJ1-5 - TRBV27 - TGTGCCAGCACCCAACTGGGAGGGGGACCCAATCAGCCCCAGCATTTT CASTQLGGGPNQPQHF
TRBJ2-3 TRBD2 TRBV27 - TGTGCCAGCAGTCCTGGGACTAGCGGGAGGAGTACGCAGTATTTT CASSPGTSGRSTQYF
TRBJ2-7 - TRBV6-5 few TGTGCCAGCAGTTACCGGACTCTTTCCGAGCAGTACTTC CASSYRTLSEQYF
TRBJ2-1 TRBD2 TRBV12-5 - TGTGCTAGTGGTTTGAAAGGCGGGAGGGCCGGGAATGAGCAGTTCTTC CASGLKGGRAGNEQFF
TRBJ2-3 TRBD2 TRBV19 - TGTGCCAGTAGAGCGGGAGAGGGGGATACGCAGTATTTT CASRAGEGDTQYF
TRBJ2-7 - TRBV25-1 - TGTGCCAGCAGCCCGTATGTGTTAAAGGATGGGCTCTACGAGCAGTACTTC CASSPYVLKDGLYEQYF
TRBJ1-4 - TRBV9 - TGTGCCAGCAGCCCCCAGGGATCGAGTGAAAAACTGTTTTTT CASSPQGSSEKLFF
TRBJ2-1 TRBD1 TRBV5-4 - TGTGCCAGCAGCCGGGACAGGGGAGTCGATGAGCAGTTCTTC CASSRDRGVDEQFF
TRBJ1-3 TRBD1 TRBV5-1 - TGCGCCAGCAGCCTGGCAGGGGGCAGCTCTGGAAACACCATATATTTT CASSLAGGSSGNTIYF
TRBJ2-2 - TRBV7-6 once TGTGCCAGCAGCTTATTCAGGGTCTTCGGGGGCGGGGAGCTGTTTTTT CASSLFRVFGGGELFF
TRBJ2-5 - TRBV10-3 - TGTGCCATCAGTGTAAAGCGGGTCCAAGAGACCCAGTACTTC CAISVKRVQETQYF
TRBJ2-3 TRBD2 TRBV5-1 - TGCGCCAGCAAACTCCCTAGCGGGAGTACAGATACGCAGTATTTT CASKLPSGSTDTQYF
TRBJ2-2 - TRBV28 - TGTGCCAGCAGCAGTAGCCCCACCGGGGAGCTGTTTTTT CASSSSPTGELFF
TRBJ1-1 - TRBV7-2 - TGTGCCAGCAGTCGCGACAGGACGGCGAACACTGAAGCTTTCTTT CASSRDRTANTEAFF
TRBJ1-5 - TRBV18 - TGTGCCAGCTCGCCGACGGGTGGTCCAGGGGAAGGACAGCCCCAGCATTTT CASSPTGGPGEGQPQHF
TRBJ1-4 - TRBV2 - TGTGCCAGCAGGGACAGCACAACTAATGAAAAACTGTTTTTT CASRDSTTNEKLFF
TRBJ2-1 TRBD2 TRBV28 - TGTGCCACCAAACTAGCGGACAAACTGTACAATGAGCAGTTCTTC CATKLADKLYNEQFF
TRBJ2-7 - TRBV6-1 few TGTGCCAGCAGTGAATCAACCTACGAGCAGTACTTC CASSESTYEQYF
TRBJ1-2 - TRBV5-1 once TGCGCCAGCAGCTTTTACCCCGACGGGAACTATGGCTACACCTTC CASSFYPDGNYGYTF
TRBJ2-5 TRBD2 TRBV29-1 - TGCAGCGTTGAAAGAGCGGGAGTAGAGACCCAGTACTTC CSVERAGVETQYF
TRBJ1-4 TRBD1 TRBV10-3 - TGTGCCATCAGTGACGACAGGGGACTTGGGGAAAAACTGTTTTTT CAISDDRGLGEKLFF
TRBJ2-5 - TRBV18 - TGTGCCAGCTCACCCCCGGGGATCCAAGAGACCCAGTACTTC CASSPPGIQETQYF
TRBJ2-7 - TRBV7-2 - TGTGCCAGCAGCTTAGCGGGGCTTTACGAGCAGTACTTC CASSLAGLYEQYF
TRBJ2-7 - TRBV7-9 - TGTGCCAGCAGCTCCTCTCGGGGTGCGGACGAGCAGTACTTC CASSSSRGADEQYF
TRBJ2-2 TRBD1 TRBV28 - TGTGCCAGCAGTGGGGCCGGGACAGGGAACACCGGGGAGCTGTTTTTT CASSGAGTGNTGELFF
TRBJ2-7 TRBD2 TRBV5-1 - TGCGCCAGCAGGGTGCGGGAGGGGTGGCGCTACGAGCAGTACTTC CASRVREGWRYEQYF
TRBJ2-1 - TRBV10-3 - TGTGCCATCAGTGAGTCAGCGAATGAGCAGTTCTTC CAISESANEQFF